These 26 T cell receptor beta chains came from one sample sequenced in a study of identifying expanded T cells in peripheral blood. Libraries were prepared by immunoSEQ multiplex PCR; TCRdb keeps only in-frame clonotypes and omits some of them. The table records 95,000 to 150,000 clones, more than 80% of them present only once. Material for sequencing was blood. These receptors came from a person aged 18-70 years in good health.

The V call is TRBV6-5, the J call TRBJ1-5, with D possibly TRBD1 on 5 matching bases. Germline-derived CDR1 and CDR2 are MNHEY and SVGAGI. V lost 6 bases and J 5 bases, leaving 14 bases between the germline ends. This CDR3 has 14 amino acids. The CDR3 is CASSRGDRDQPQHF. CDR3 sequence (DNA): TGTGCCAGCAGCAGAGGGGATCGGGATCAGCCCCAGCATTTT.

This clone came up a few times. This sequence joins TRBV6-7 and TRBJ1-2; no reliable D call. TRBV6-7 is classed as an ORF, of uncertain function. The CDR3 is 17 residues long. The V end was cut by 0 bases, the J end by 8 bases, with 22 bases between. The CDR3 reads CASSYSTPVGGRGGYTF. CDR3 DNA: TGTGCCAGCAGTTACTCTACTCCTGTGGGTGGAAGAGGCGGCTACACCTTC.

This chain uses TRBV30 with TRBJ2-2; no reliable D call. CDR3 length: 13 residues. The V gene lost 5 bases and the J gene lost 5 bases, with 12 bases spanning the gap. Germline CDR1 GTSNPN, CDR2 SVGIG (reference sequence). The CDR3 is CAWAQSRTGELFF. As DNA, the CDR3 is TGTGCCTGGGCACAGAGTCGGACCGGGGAGCTGTTTTTT.

This clone appeared a few times. This chain uses TRBV30 with TRBJ1-5; D not resolved. V was shortened by 3 bases and J by 0 bases, with 6 bases between the two germline ends. Germline V gene sequence: CDR1 GTSNPN, CDR2 SVGIG (reference sequence). The CDR3 runs 13 residues. CDR3: CAWRRGSNQPQHF. CDR3 DNA sequence: TGTGCCTGGAGGCGGGGTAGCAATCAGCCCCAGCATTTT.

The rearrangement uses TRBV27 and TRBJ1-6; TRBD1 is a possible D gene (6 bases). Trimming left V 2 bases short and J 6 bases short, with 17 bases between. Germline assignment: CDR1 MNHEY and CDR2 SMNVEV (reference sequence). CDR3 size: 17 residues. In nucleotides, the CDR3 is TGTGCCAGCAGTTTAGGTCTCCGGAACAGGGTTAATTCACCCCTCCACTTT. This translates into CASSLGLRNRVNSPLHF.

This clone was counted between two and nine times. The chain employs TRBV5-6 and TRBJ1-1; possible D gene TRBD1, 5 bases. The V and J ends lost 4 bases and 7 bases respectively, with 8 bases between them. The CDR3 is made up of 11 amino acids. Germline V gives CDR1 SGHDT, CDR2 YYEEEE. The CDR3 DNA reads TGTGCCAGCAGCGTAGACAGTGAAGCTTTCTTT. Translation gives CASSVDSEAFF.

The table lists this clone with a count of one. The V gene is TRBV10-3, the J gene TRBJ1-2, with unresolved D. The CDR3 extends over 12 amino acids. V dropped 8 bases and J dropped 4 bases, with 11 bases sitting between them. Looked up from germline, CDR1 is ENHRY and CDR2 is SYGVKD. DNA of the CDR3: TGTGCCATCGCCAGTTCGTTCTATGGCTACACCTTC. It specifies CAIASSFYGYTF.

This clone has only one observation. The genes are TRBV7-8 and TRBJ1-3; D is unclear. V lost 1 base, J lost 0 bases, and 16 bases lay in between. The CDR3 consists of 18 residues. From germline, CDR1 is SGHVS and CDR2 FQNEAQ. The CDR3 sequence is CASSLEQRVGNSGNTIYF. The CDR3 nucleotides are TGTGCCAGCAGCTTAGAACAGCGGGTGGGGAACTCTGGAAACACCATATATTTT.

The gene calls are TRBV5-1 and TRBJ2-1, with 8 bases fitting TRBD2. Germline V lookup: CDR1 SGHRS, CDR2 YFSETQ. The CDR3 runs 19 residues. V shed 2 bases and J 1 base; nucleotides not matched to a gene: 14. CDR3 nucleotides: TGCGCCAGCAGCTTTTTTGCTTTTGCCCGCGGGGGGTCCTACAATGAGCAGTTCTTC. Translated: CASSFFAFARGGSYNEQFF.

This clone came up once. This sequence joins TRBV10-3 and TRBJ1-2; 9 bases are a match to TRBD1. Trimming took 9 bases from V and 8 from J; bases not matched to a gene: 10. The germline CDR1 and CDR2 sequences are ENHRY and SYGVKD. The length of the CDR3 is 13 residues. The CDR3 sequence: CAISPGTGLGYTF. The DNA of the CDR3 is TGTGCCATATCTCCCGGGACAGGGTTAGGCTACACCTTC.

The chain employs TRBV4-1 and TRBJ1-1, with D hard to call. Trimming left V 0 bases short and J 0 bases short, with 14 bases between. Germline V lookup: CDR1 MGHRA, CDR2 YSYEKL. The length of the CDR3 is 17 residues. CDR3 sequence reads: CASSQDGKVSMNTEAFF. In nucleotides, the CDR3 is TGCGCCAGCAGCCAAGACGGCAAGGTTTCGATGAACACTGAAGCTTTCTTT.

The chain couples TRBV7-9 to TRBJ2-7, with a tentative D call TRBD2 (6 bases). This CDR3 is 14 amino acids long. The V end lost 3 bases, the J end lost 1 base, and 10 bases lay between the germline ends. Germline values: CDR1 SEHNR, CDR2 FQNEAQ (reference sequence). DNA for the CDR3: TGTGCCAGCAGCTTTCGGGACTCATCCTACGAGCAGTACTTC. Its translation is CASSFRDSSYEQYF.

The rearrangement links TRBV6-1 to TRBJ2-7; unclear D gene. The germline V gene has CDR1 MNHNS and CDR2 SASEGT. CDR3 size: 11 residues. V lost 0 bases and J 10 bases, leaving 7 bases between the germline ends. CDR3 DNA sequence: TGTGCCAGCAGTGAAGCCAGAGAACAGTACTTC. Protein product: CASSEAREQYF.

This clone was recorded once. In nucleotides, the CDR3 is TGTGCCAGCAGAGCTACAACCCCAAGCCACAATGAGCAGTTCTTC. This gives the protein CASRATTPSHNEQFF. The chain uses TRBV11-3 and TRBJ2-1; no definite D call. V lost 6 bases, J lost 5 bases, and 17 bases lay in between. This CDR3 has 15 residues. The germline CDR1 and CDR2 sequences are SGHNT and YENEEA.

J is TRBJ1-4 and V is TRBV7-6; 9 nucleotides line up with TRBD1. The length of the CDR3 is 14 residues. The V segment lost 6 bases and the J segment 8 bases; nucleotides outside the gene matches: 7. Germline lookup yields CDR1 SGHVS and CDR2 FNYEAQ. The CDR3 region is CASSYTGGAEKLFF. CDR3 bases: TGTGCCAGCAGTTATACAGGGGGCGCAGAAAAACTGTTTTTT.

This chain links TRBV7-9 with TRBJ2-7; TRBD2 agrees at 12 bases. Germline assignment: CDR1 SEHNR and CDR2 FQNEAQ (reference sequence). The CDR3 sequence is 16 residues long. V trimming: 4 bases; J trimming: 7 bases; junction bases outside the gene matches: 11. DNA of the CDR3: TGTGCCAGCAGCTCTACTAGCGGGGGGTTCCCTAGGGAGCAGTACTTC. It translates to CASSSTSGGFPREQYF.

The CDR3 protein is CASSLASGGLQETQYF. The CDR3 DNA sequence: TGTGCCAGCAGCTTGGCTAGCGGGGGACTACAAGAGACCCAGTACTTC. This rearrangement joins TRBV7-9 to TRBJ2-5; TRBD2 matches at 10 bases. The CDR3 is made up of 16 amino acids. V lost 3 bases and J lost 2; bases outside the gene matches: 6. Germline V gene lookup returns CDR1 SEHNR and CDR2 FQNEAQ (reference sequence).

The rearrangement joins TRBV6-1 to TRBJ2-7; D unclear. V was trimmed by 1 base and J by 0 bases, leaving 4 bases between them. CDR1 and CDR2 (germline): MNHNS, SASEGT. The CDR3 has 13 residues. CDR3 region: CASSEEYSYEQYF. CDR3 sequence (DNA): TGTGCCAGCAGTGAAGAGTACTCCTACGAGCAGTACTTC.

This clone was seen only a few times. The V and J genes are TRBV5-1 and TRBJ1-1; D not resolved. Trimming stripped 5 bases from V and 1 base from J, with 12 bases between. The CDR3 consists of 14 residues. Germline loops: CDR1 SGHRS, CDR2 YFSETQ. The CDR3 is CASSKELRNTEAFF. CDR3 coding DNA: TGCGCCAGCAGTAAGGAACTACGGAACACTGAAGCTTTCTTT.

The rearrangement uses TRBV5-5 and TRBJ2-7; TRBD2 is a possible D gene (6 bases). Germline-derived CDR1 and CDR2 are SGHKS and YYEKEE (reference sequence). V gave up 3 bases and J gave up 2 bases, with 15 bases separating them. This CDR3 has 15 residues. The CDR3 region is CASSWRAGGAYEQYF. The DNA for the CDR3 is TGTGCCAGCAGCTGGAGGGCTGGCGGGGCCTACGAGCAGTACTTC.

This chain joins TRBV30 and TRBJ1-4, with 7 bases lining up with TRBD1. Germline loops: CDR1 GTSNPN, CDR2 SVGIG (reference sequence). The CDR3 totals 12 residues. J was trimmed by 11 bases and V by 3 bases; bases with no gene match: 6. This chain's CDR3 is CAWRKPTGKLFF. CDR3 DNA sequence: TGTGCCTGGAGAAAACCGACAGGGAAACTGTTTTTT.

This clone was detected once. CDR3 sequence: CASSYSIWTSTGELFF. In DNA form, the CDR3 reads TGTGCCAGCAGTTACTCGATTTGGACAAGCACCGGGGAGCTGTTTTTT. This sequence joins TRBV6-6 and TRBJ2-2; possible D gene TRBD1, 5 bases. Trimming stripped 0 bases from V and 4 bases from J, with 12 bases between. Germline V lookup: CDR1 MNHNY, CDR2 SVGAGI (reference sequence). CDR3 size: 16 residues.

This clone was observed at least ten times. J is TRBJ1-2 and V is TRBV27; 7 bases map to TRBD1. The germline gives CDR1 MNHEY, CDR2 SMNVEV (reference sequence). The CDR3 consists of 15 residues. Unmatched junction bases numbered 14, after V lost 6 bases and J lost 7 bases. The CDR3 region is CASRGGTDARPGYTF. CDR3 coding DNA: TGTGCCAGCAGGGGGGGGACAGACGCACGTCCTGGCTACACCTTC.

This chain connects TRBV6-5 to TRBJ2-6; D may be TRBD1 (5 bases). The CDR3 runs to 13 residues. Trimming stripped 10 bases from V and 0 bases from J, with 7 bases between. Germline CDR1 reads MNHEY; CDR2 reads SVGAGI. The CDR3 reads CATQGSGANVLTF. CDR3 in DNA: TGTGCCACCCAGGGCTCTGGGGCCAACGTCCTGACTTTC.

V gene TRBV11-3 combines with J gene TRBJ1-1; D is perhaps TRBD1 (5 bases). The V gene lost 1 base and the J gene lost 2 bases, with 20 bases spanning the gap. CDR1 and CDR2 from the germline V gene are SGHNT and YENEEA. This CDR3 is built from 18 residues. The CDR3 coding sequence is TGTGCCAGCAGCTTAGGGATTTCGGGGGACGCCCTAAACACTGAAGCTTTCTTT. It specifies CASSLGISGDALNTEAFF.

J is TRBJ1-6 and V is TRBV11-2, with no clear D. The V end lost 0 bases, the J end lost 11 bases, and 11 bases lay between the germline ends. The germline V gene encodes CDR1 SGHAT and CDR2 FQNNGV. This CDR3 contains 14 residues. The CDR3 region is CASSLDPGTAPLHF. The CDR3 DNA reads TGTGCCAGCAGCTTAGATCCGGGAACGGCACCCCTCCACTTT.